This T cell receptor beta chain stems from a study of CD8+ T cells in alopecia areata. Following extraction, RNA underwent reverse transcription to cDNA, which served as the sequencing template. Method: immunoSEQ multiplex PCR; TCRdb's copy keeps in-frame clones and lacks some. The sample shows about 140,000 clones, 55% of them seen only once. Study-level findings and limits: Mice gave a clearer picture of TCR sharing than patients did, possibly for HLA-related reasons. Lesional scalp, notably in alopecia totalis/universalis, had clonality above that of normal scalp.

With 7 bases removed from V and 1 base from J, the gap between germline ends came to 13 bases. The CDR3 spans 14 residues. Germline V gene sequence: CDR1 SNHLY, CDR2 FYNNEI. Isolation of CD4+ and CD8+ T cells from PBMCs was achieved by sorting. In regard to this clone: Antigen unknown.

Sequencing was carried out using CD4+ T cells sorted from blood. The clonotype originates from a human donor in good health. The chain uses TRBV2 and TRBJ1-1; D remains unclear. CDR3 sequence reads: CASKWDPGNTEAFF. Written as DNA, the CDR3 is TGTGCCAGCAAGTGGGATCCAGGGAACACTGAAGCTTTCTTT.